The 30 T cell receptor beta chains below come from one sample, sequenced in a study of blood T cell repertoires in COVID-19. Here immunoSEQ multiplex PCR was the method, and the copy in TCRdb shows in-frame clones only, minus some. Among 85,000 to 100,000 clones listed, around 75% were seen once. The sequencing input was peripheral blood. Receptors were obtained from a human donor in a cohort sampled during active COVID-19.

The chain couples TRBV5-5 to TRBJ2-5, with TRBD1 matching 8 bases. Germline-derived CDR1 and CDR2 are SGHKS and YYEKEE (reference sequence). CDR3 length equals 19 residues. The ends lost 3 bases at V and 4 bases at J; junction bases unmatched: 20. CDR3 nucleotides: TGTGCCAGCAGCTATGGGACAGGCAGTTTCTTCGAACGGGCAGAGACCCAGTACTTC. As protein: CASSYGTGSFFERAETQYF.

The V and J genes are TRBV4-1 and TRBJ1-6, with no clear D. The CDR3 totals 15 residues. V lost 7 bases and J 7 bases, leaving 17 bases between the germline ends. Germline CDR1 MGHRA, CDR2 YSYEKL. The DNA of the CDR3 is TGCGCCAGCACTTCTGAGGCAACGGGGAATTCACCCCTCCACTTT. Translating gives CASTSEATGNSPLHF.

CDR3 region: CASSYASDEQYF. The CDR3 region has the DNA TGTGCCAGCAGTTACGCCAGCGACGAGCAGTACTTC. V usage is TRBV6-6 and J usage is TRBJ2-7; D unresolved. V lost 2 bases to trimming and J lost 5 bases, with 7 bases between them. Germline V gene data show CDR1 as MNHNY and CDR2 as SVGAGI (reference sequence). The CDR3 has 12 amino acids.

Here the CDR3 reads CASSTIAGGPSGANVLTF. CDR3 coding DNA: TGTGCCAGCAGTACCATAGCGGGAGGGCCTTCTGGGGCCAACGTCCTGACTTTC. The genes are TRBV2 and TRBJ2-6, with 11 bases identical to TRBD2. Looked up from germline, CDR1 is SNHLY and CDR2 is FYNNEI. The CDR3 consists of 18 residues. V shed 5 bases, J shed 1 base, and the junction held 7 bases outside the gene matches.

This sequence joins TRBV27 and TRBJ1-2; TRBD1 matches 11 bases. The CDR3 is made up of 14 amino acids. Per the germline V gene, CDR1 is MNHEY and CDR2 is SMNVEV (reference sequence). V lost 6 bases, J lost 5 bases, and 5 bases stayed unmatched. This CDR3 is CASRGQGASYGYTF. The CDR3 coding sequence is TGTGCCAGCAGAGGACAGGGGGCAAGTTATGGCTACACCTTC.

In its sample, this clone was seen a few times. The chain combines TRBV10-1 with TRBJ2-3; no clear D. CDR3 size: 14 residues. Germline V lookup: CDR1 WNHNN, CDR2 SYGVQD (reference sequence). V gave up 3 bases and J gave up 4 bases, with 11 bases separating them. The CDR3 region is CASSELPFSDTQYF. CDR3 in DNA: TGCGCCAGCAGTGAACTTCCCTTCTCAGATACGCAGTATTTT.

This chain joins TRBV7-2 and TRBJ1-1; 8 bases line up with TRBD1. Germline-derived CDR1 and CDR2 are SGHTA and FQGNSA. Trimming took 0 bases from V and 1 from J; bases not matched to a gene: 1. The CDR3 is 15 amino acids. The CDR3 nucleotides are TGTGCCAGCAGCTTAGCCGGGACAGGGAACACTGAAGCTTTCTTT. Translating gives CASSLAGTGNTEAFF.

The rearrangement uses TRBV7-2 and TRBJ2-1; D is undetermined. This CDR3 contains 13 residues. Germline loops: CDR1 SGHTA, CDR2 FQGNSA. V lost 3 bases and J 4 bases, leaving 7 bases between the germline ends. CDR3: CASSFSLYNEQFF. CDR3 bases: TGTGCCAGCAGCTTCTCCTTATACAATGAGCAGTTCTTC.

This clone is a singleton in its sample. The rearrangement uses TRBV7-9 and TRBJ2-7, with D possibly matching TRBD1 (5 bases). The CDR3 length is 15 residues. Germline V gene data show CDR1 as SEHNR and CDR2 as FQNEAQ (reference sequence). The V gene lost 1 base and the J gene lost 2 bases, with 12 bases spanning the gap. DNA for the CDR3: TGTGCCAGCAGCTTAGGGTCCCAGGGTCCCTACGAGCAGTACTTC. It yields the protein CASSLGSQGPYEQYF.

This clone was picked up a small number of times. The chain employs TRBV2 and TRBJ1-1; tentative D call: TRBD1 (5 bases). V lost 7 bases to trimming and J lost 4 bases, with 13 bases between them. CDR1 is SNHLY and CDR2 is FYNNEI in the germline V gene. CDR3 length equals 13 residues. This CDR3 is CASKTDSPTEAFF. DNA of the CDR3: TGTGCCAGCAAGACAGACTCACCCACTGAAGCTTTCTTT.

The V call is TRBV24-1, the J call TRBJ1-1; D gene uncertain. V was shortened by 3 bases and J by 5 bases, with 9 bases between the two germline ends. Germline assignment: CDR1 KGHDR and CDR2 SFDVKD. This CDR3 region has 13 residues. CDR3 nucleotide sequence: TGTGCCACCAGTGATGAGGGTCGGACTGAAGCTTTCTTT. It specifies CATSDEGRTEAFF.

The rearrangement joins TRBV2 to TRBJ1-2; D unclear. Trimming shortened V by 2 bases and J by 5 bases, and 6 bases separated the two germline ends. CDR1 is SNHLY and CDR2 is FYNNEI in the germline V gene. The CDR3 is made up of 12 amino acids. The CDR3 spells CASSEQLYGYTF. The DNA of the CDR3 is TGTGCCAGCAGTGAACAACTATATGGCTACACCTTC.

This sequence joins TRBV9 and TRBJ2-5; 13 bases line up with TRBD2. Germline V gives CDR1 SGDLS, CDR2 YYNGEE. The ends lost 1 base at V and 5 bases at J; junction bases unmatched: 8. This CDR3 region has 17 residues. DNA for the CDR3: TGTGCCAGCAGCGTAAAGGGACTAGCGGGAACGGGCGAGACCCAGTACTTC. Its protein product is CASSVKGLAGTGETQYF. Drawing the rest from reference TRBV9 and TRBJ2-5, the complete variable domain is DSGVTQTPKHLITATGQRVTLRCSPRSGDLSVYWYQQSLDQGLQFLIQYYNGEERAKGNILERFSAQQFPDLHSELNLSSLELGDSALYFCASSVKGLAGTGETQYFGPGTRLLVL.

The V and J genes are TRBV5-1 and TRBJ2-7, with 9 nucleotides matching TRBD1. Per the germline V gene, CDR1 is SGHRS and CDR2 is YFSETQ. V was clipped by 6 bases and J by 5 bases; unmatched bases: 9. This CDR3 spans 14 amino acids. The CDR3 nucleotides read TGCGCCAGCAACCCCGGGACAGGGTTCCACGAGCAGTACTTC. Protein product: CASNPGTGFHEQYF.

The chain has TRBV2 and TRBJ2-7, with 7 bases fitting TRBD1. CDR1 is SNHLY and CDR2 is FYNNEI in the germline V gene. CDR3 size: 16 residues. The ends lost 7 bases at V and 4 bases at J; junction bases unmatched: 16. CDR3 region: CASNSAGDRDGYEQYF. Here the CDR3 DNA reads TGTGCCAGCAACTCAGCCGGAGACAGGGACGGATACGAGCAGTACTTC.

This clone was picked up one time. The rearrangement joins TRBV29-1 to TRBJ2-5; a weak D match, TRBD2 (6 bases). Germline V lookup: CDR1 SQVTM, CDR2 ANQGSEA. Trimming stripped 6 bases from V and 5 bases from J, with 19 bases between. The CDR3 is 14 residues long. CDR3 DNA: TGCAGCGTGCCCAAGGCAGGCGGGATGGAGACCCAGTACTTC. Translating gives CSVPKAGGMETQYF.

CDR3 in DNA: TGTGCCAGCAGCTCTGTGGGGCCCCAGATTCAGCCCCAGCATTTT. Amino acid sequence: CASSSVGPQIQPQHF. V usage is TRBV7-8 and J usage is TRBJ1-5, with D possibly TRBD1 on 5 matching bases. V lost 4 bases to trimming and J lost 6 bases, with 16 bases between them. Germline values: CDR1 SGHVS, CDR2 FQNEAQ. This CDR3 is built from 15 residues.

This chain connects TRBV9 to TRBJ1-6; 7 bases line up with TRBD1. V lost 4 bases to trimming and J lost 8 bases; unmatched junction nucleotides: 12. Germline CDR1 is SGDLS and CDR2 is YYNGEE. CDR3 length equals 16 residues. The DNA of the CDR3 is TGTGCCAGCAGCTTTAGACAGGGCGGTGGGGATTCACCCCTCCACTTT. The encoded protein is CASSFRQGGGDSPLHF.

A single count supports this clone. This rearrangement joins TRBV7-8 to TRBJ2-7; the match to TRBD1 covers 8 bases. Germline CDR1 is SGHVS and CDR2 is FQNEAQ. The length of the CDR3 is 14 residues. With V trimmed by 5 bases and J by 2 bases, 5 bases remained unmatched. The CDR3 nucleotides are TGTGCCAGCAGCATTGGACAGGGACCCTACGAGCAGTACTTC. Translated, it gives CASSIGQGPYEQYF.

The chain uses TRBV5-1 and TRBJ2-1, with 7 bases identical to TRBD1. Per the germline V gene, CDR1 is SGHRS and CDR2 is YFSETQ. Trimming took 3 bases from V and 6 from J; bases not matched to a gene: 6. The CDR3 covers 14 residues. This chain's CDR3 is CASSSGQAGNEQFF. The CDR3, as DNA: TGCGCCAGCAGCTCCGGACAGGCGGGCAATGAGCAGTTCTTC.

V and J are TRBV2 and TRBJ1-5, with 8 bases matching TRBD1. Germline loops: CDR1 SNHLY, CDR2 FYNNEI. Trimming cost V 6 bases and J 0 bases; bases outside gene matches: 7. The CDR3 contains 16 residues. DNA for the CDR3: TGTGCCAGCAGCACACAGGGGGGGTATAGCAATCAGCCCCAGCATTTT. Its translation is CASSTQGGYSNQPQHF.

V gene TRBV6-5 combines with J gene TRBJ1-1; D might be TRBD1 (5 bases). The CDR3 runs to 16 residues. Per germline, CDR1 MNHEY and CDR2 SVGAGI. V lost 0 bases, J lost 2 bases, and 13 bases lay in between. Written as DNA, the CDR3 is TGTGCCAGCAGTTACTCCCGCGGGGGAGTAAACACTGAAGCTTTCTTT. This codes for CASSYSRGGVNTEAFF.

For this clone: A read error may produce the germline difference seen at one junction end. This chain uses TRBV7-7 with TRBJ2-5; TRBD2 matches at 7 bases. The length of the CDR3 is 16 residues. In germline, CDR1 is SSHAT, CDR2 FNYEAQ (reference sequence). DNA of the CDR3: TGTGCTAGCAGCTTAGGGGCGCTAGCGGCGCAAGAGACCCAGTACTTC. Amino acids: CASSLGALAAQETQYF.

V gene TRBV5-6 combines with J gene TRBJ2-6; a possible D gene is TRBD1 (5 bases). Germline-derived CDR1 and CDR2 are SGHDT and YYEEEE. This CDR3 is built from 15 residues. Trimming shortened V by 6 bases and J by 2 bases, and 12 bases separated the two germline ends. CDR3 bases: TGTGCCAGCATCCTACAGGCAACTGGGGCCAACGTCCTGACTTTC. Protein sequence: CASILQATGANVLTF.

This clone was detected a few times. The genes are TRBV6-5 and TRBJ2-1; 7 bases are a match to TRBD2. The V gene end was trimmed by 5 bases and the J gene end by 3 bases; junction bases not matched to a gene: 7. CDR1 is MNHEY and CDR2 is SVGAGI in the germline V gene. The CDR3 extends over 15 amino acids. The CDR3, as DNA: TGTGCCAGCAGTCTTTTCGGGACTATCTACAATGAGCAGTTCTTC. Translating it yields CASSLFGTIYNEQFF.

J is TRBJ1-3 and V is TRBV6-1; D is ambiguous. Between the trimmed V and J ends, which lost 2 bases and 0 bases, there was a span of 8 bases. Looked up from germline, CDR1 is MNHNS and CDR2 is SASEGT. This CDR3 is built from 15 residues. In nucleotides, the CDR3 is TGTGCCAGCAGTGAAATATGGCCCTCTGGAAACACCATATATTTT. This encodes CASSEIWPSGNTIYF.

V and J are TRBV11-3 and TRBJ2-7; possibly TRBD2 for D (6 bases). This CDR3 contains 17 residues. Deletions cut 1 base from V and 0 bases from J, with 16 bases between. Per the germline V gene, CDR1 is SGHNT and CDR2 is YENEEA. The CDR3 region is CASSLGGGDIISYEQYF. CDR3 nucleotide sequence: TGTGCCAGCAGCTTAGGAGGAGGGGATATTATCTCCTACGAGCAGTACTTC.

The V call is TRBV4-1, the J call TRBJ1-3; tentatively, D is TRBD1 (5 bases). The V gene lost 6 bases and the J gene lost 5 bases, with 17 bases spanning the gap. The CDR3 has 15 residues. Germline assignment: CDR1 MGHRA and CDR2 YSYEKL. The CDR3 here is CASSINGGERNTIYF. The CDR3 coding sequence is TGCGCCAGCAGTATAAACGGGGGGGAGAGAAACACCATATATTTT.

The rearrangement joins TRBV18 to TRBJ1-1; TRBD1 is a possible D gene (5 bases). This CDR3 comprises 14 residues. Germline loops: CDR1 KGHSH, CDR2 LQKENI. The ends were cut back, 5 bases at V and 1 base at J, with 11 bases in the middle. The CDR3 sequence is CASSLGQENTEAFF. The DNA of the CDR3 is TGTGCCAGCTCATTGGGGCAGGAGAACACTGAAGCTTTCTTT.

The V and J genes are TRBV7-8 and TRBJ2-4, with 7 positions matching TRBD2. CDR1 is SGHVS, CDR2 FQNEAQ, per germline. This CDR3 contains 14 residues. V lost 5 bases and J lost 12; bases outside the gene matches: 13. The CDR3 sequence is CASSAGVASIPQYF. The CDR3 DNA sequence: TGTGCCAGCAGCGCGGGGGTGGCTAGCATACCTCAGTACTTC.